Each of the 19 T cell receptor beta chains below was sequenced from the same sample in a study of blood T cell repertoires in COVID-19. Only in-frame clones appear in the TCRdb table, and some are missing; sequencing was by immunoSEQ multiplex PCR. The data show tens of thousands of clones, 82% seen once. Sequencing was carried out using peripheral blood. These receptors were obtained from a human donor in a cohort sampled during active COVID-19.

This sequence joins TRBV5-5 and TRBJ1-6, with 9 bases fitting TRBD1. Germline-derived CDR1 and CDR2 are SGHKS and YYEKEE (reference sequence). V lost 4 bases and J lost 11; bases outside the gene matches: 7. The CDR3 has 14 residues. In DNA form, the CDR3 reads TGTGCCAGCAGCGGGGGACAGGGTTGGCCACCCCTCCACTTT. Translating it yields CASSGGQGWPPLHF. The whole variable domain, remainder taken from reference TRBV5-5 and TRBJ1-6, is DAGVTQSPTHLIKTRGQQVTLRCSPISGHKSVSWYQQVLGQGPQFIFQYYEKEERGRGNFPDRFSARQFPNYSSELNVNALLLGDSALYLCASSGGQGWPPLHFGNGTRLTVT.

This chain links TRBV7-8 with TRBJ1-1; no definite D call. V dropped 1 base and J dropped 1 base, with 7 bases sitting between them. Germline CDR1 is SGHVS and CDR2 is FQNEAQ. The CDR3 extends over 14 amino acids. The CDR3 region has the DNA TGTGCCAGCAGCTTAGTTTCGGGGAACACTGAAGCTTTCTTT. This encodes CASSLVSGNTEAFF.

The count of this clone is one. This sequence joins TRBV12-3 or TRBV12-4 and TRBJ2-3; maybe TRBD2 (6 bases). V lost 7 bases, J lost 4 bases, and 12 bases lay in between. CDR3 length equals 13 residues. Here the CDR3 reads CASTYGGADTQYF. The DNA for the CDR3 is TGTGCCAGCACTTACGGCGGGGCAGATACGCAGTATTTT.

The chain combines TRBV11-3 with TRBJ2-1, with D possibly TRBD2 on 6 matching bases. The V gene's germline CDR1 is SGHNT and CDR2 YENEEA. V gave up 5 bases and J gave up 7 bases, with 18 bases separating them. This CDR3 comprises 15 residues. For the CDR3, the DNA is TGTGCCAGCAGCCCCGGGGGTACCCTTGGGAATGAGCAGTTCTTC. This gives the protein CASSPGGTLGNEQFF.

The V and J genes are TRBV7-3 and TRBJ2-5, with 7 positions matching TRBD1. Germline CDR1 SGHTA, CDR2 FQGTGA. The CDR3 totals 15 residues. The V and J ends lost 2 bases and 4 bases, in that order; junction bases with no gene match: 7. The CDR3 loop reads CASSLQGGYSETQYF. In nucleotides, the CDR3 is TGTGCCAGCAGCTTACAAGGGGGCTACTCAGAGACCCAGTACTTC.

The V gene is TRBV4-1, the J gene TRBJ1-4; D perhaps matches TRBD1 (6 bases). Trimming stripped 3 bases from V and 0 bases from J, with 14 bases between. Germline V CDR1 and CDR2: MGHRA, YSYEKL. The CDR3 has 17 amino acids. This CDR3 reads CASSQGPRGSTNEKLFF. CDR3 in DNA: TGCGCCAGCAGCCAGGGGCCCAGGGGTTCAACTAATGAAAAACTGTTTTTT.

The genes are TRBV15 and TRBJ1-6; 7 bases align to TRBD1. The CDR3 totals 14 residues. Germline assignment: CDR1 LNHNV and CDR2 YYDKDF (reference sequence). Trimming at V came to 5 bases and at J to 10 bases, leaving 8 bases not matched to a gene. CDR3 amino acids: CATSATTGPSPLHF. CDR3 coding DNA: TGTGCCACCAGCGCCACGACAGGGCCATCACCCCTCCACTTT.

The chain couples TRBV4-1 to TRBJ2-2, with 8 bases aligning to TRBD2. The CDR3 covers 15 residues. Trimming removed 3 bases from V and 4 bases from J; junction bases left unmatched: 4. Germline V lookup: CDR1 MGHRA, CDR2 YSYEKL. The CDR3 region is CASSHSGGSTGELFF. CDR3 in DNA: TGCGCCAGCAGCCATTCGGGGGGGAGCACCGGGGAGCTGTTTTTT.

This clone was seen only once. The gene calls are TRBV18 and TRBJ1-4, with D possibly TRBD1 on 5 matching bases. The length of the CDR3 is 14 residues. V was pared by 5 bases and J by 0 bases, with 7 bases between. Germline CDR1 KGHSH, CDR2 LQKENI. Here the CDR3 reads CASSVQATNEKLFF. DNA for the CDR3: TGTGCCAGCTCAGTACAGGCAACTAATGAAAAACTGTTTTTT.

CDR3 residues: CASTTQRITEAFF. The CDR3, as DNA: TGTGCCAGCACCACGCAGCGGATCACTGAAGCTTTCTTT. This chain joins TRBV6-5 and TRBJ1-1, with D unresolved. CDR1 and CDR2 (germline): MNHEY, SVGAGI. The CDR3 extends over 13 amino acids. V was trimmed by 7 bases and J by 4 bases, leaving 13 bases between them.

The chain couples TRBV23-1 to TRBJ1-4; D unclear. TRBV23-1 counts as an open reading frame of uncertain function. Trimming pared 1 base from V and 8 bases from J, leaving 20 bases between. This CDR3 region has 17 residues. As DNA, the CDR3 is TGCGCCAGCAGTCAATTCATGTATTTTGAGGTAAACGAAAAACTGTTTTTT. Encoded protein: CASSQFMYFEVNEKLFF.

The chain links TRBV7-8 to TRBJ1-5, with 7 bases that match TRBD1. V lost 1 base to trimming and J lost 6 bases; unmatched junction nucleotides: 6. The CDR3 covers 15 residues. The germline CDR1 and CDR2 sequences are SGHVS and FQNEAQ. The CDR3 sequence is CASSLEYRGTQPQHF. The CDR3 region has the DNA TGTGCCAGCAGCTTAGAGTACAGGGGTACTCAGCCCCAGCATTTT.

The gene calls are TRBV7-3 and TRBJ2-1; 7 nucleotides align to TRBD1. The germline CDR1 and CDR2 sequences are SGHTA and FQGTGA. This CDR3 region has 13 residues. Losses at the gene ends were 5 bases for V and 9 bases for J; bases not matched to a gene: 7. The CDR3 spells CASSPTGEGEQFF. CDR3 coding DNA: TGTGCCAGCAGCCCTACAGGGGAAGGTGAGCAGTTCTTC. Filled out from reference TRBV7-3 and TRBJ2-1, the complete variable domain reads GAGVSQTPSNKVTEKGKYVELRCDPISGHTALYWYRQSLGQGPEFLIYFQGTGAADDSGLPNDRFFAVRPEGSVSTLKIQRTERGDSAVYLCASSPTGEGEQFFGPGTRLTVL.

The chain carries TRBV5-1 and TRBJ2-5; TRBD1 matches at 7 bases. V lost 5 bases and J lost 2; bases outside the gene matches: 6. Germline V gene sequence: CDR1 SGHRS, CDR2 YFSETQ. This CDR3 is 14 amino acids long. The CDR3 sequence is CASSPRQGQETQYF. DNA for the CDR3: TGCGCCAGCAGTCCTAGACAGGGTCAAGAGACCCAGTACTTC.

The count of this clone is one. The J gene is TRBJ2-3, the V gene TRBV7-3; D is undetermined. This CDR3 is 13 amino acids long. Trimming stripped 2 bases from V and 0 bases from J, with 3 bases between. Germline CDR1 is SGHTA and CDR2 is FQGTGA. In DNA, the CDR3 is TGTGCCAGCAGCTTACAGAGCACAGATACGCAGTATTTT. It yields the protein CASSLQSTDTQYF.

The gene calls are TRBV7-2 and TRBJ2-7, with a tentative D call TRBD2 (5 bases). Trimming removed 3 bases from V and 4 bases from J, with 13 bases in between. CDR1 and CDR2 from the germline V gene are SGHTA and FQGNSA. The CDR3 sequence is 14 residues long. The DNA of the CDR3 is TGTGCCAGCAGCTTCACCAGCGGACCATACGAGCAGTACTTC. Its protein product is CASSFTSGPYEQYF. Filled out from reference TRBV7-2 and TRBJ2-7, the complete variable domain reads GAGVSQSPSNKVTEKGKDVELRCDPISGHTALYWYRQSLGQGLEFLIYFQGNSAPDKSGLPSDRFSAERTGGSVSTLTIQRTQQEDSAVYLCASSFTSGPYEQYFGPGTRLTVT.

The chain is built from TRBV18 and TRBJ1-5, with D uncertain. Trimming took 5 bases from V and 0 from J, leaving 14 bases between them. This CDR3 is built from 16 residues. Germline CDR1 KGHSH, CDR2 LQKENI. CDR3 region: CASSDDRGFSNQPQHF. In DNA form, the CDR3 reads TGTGCCAGCTCAGATGATCGGGGATTTAGCAATCAGCCCCAGCATTTT. The variable domain in full, completed from reference TRBV18 and TRBJ1-5, reads NAGVMQNPRHLVRRRGQEARLRCSPMKGHSHVYWYRQLPEEGLKFMVYLQKENIIDESGMPKERFSAEFPKEGPSILRIQQVVRGDSAAYFCASSDDRGFSNQPQHFGDGTRLSIL.

The chain joins TRBV4-1 to TRBJ1-2; 11 positions match TRBD1. The germline CDR1 and CDR2 sequences are MGHRA and YSYEKL. Trimming cost V 4 bases and J 5 bases; bases outside gene matches: 6. The CDR3 spans 15 residues. For the CDR3, the DNA is TGCGCCAGCAGCCCCGGACAGGGGGCACCTTATGGCTACACCTTC. It encodes CASSPGQGAPYGYTF.

By share of the sample, this clone is medium-sized. The V gene is TRBV20-1, the J gene TRBJ2-7; the D gene is possibly TRBD1 (5 bases). There are 13 residues in the CDR3. Trimming took off 3 bases at V and 4 bases at J, with 13 bases between the two ends. Germline CDR1 is DFQATT and CDR2 is SNEGSKA (reference sequence). Written as DNA, the CDR3 is TGCAGTGCTAGTAGGGGCAGGCTTTACGAGCAGTACTTC. Its protein product is CSASRGRLYEQYF.